Listed here is a single T cell receptor (beta chain). Its antigen remains unidentified. 13 Jbeta primers and 60 Vbeta primers were used for the PCR. The method was immunoSEQ multiplex PCR; TCRdb's version includes in-frame clones alone and lacks a portion of them. The sample table sets out 150,000 to 200,000 clones. The sample belongs to a study of cytomegalovirus exposure and HLA in healthy donors. Points from the study as a whole: Through in vitro validation, a few CMV-associated chains were shown to be specific for CMV antigens. Analyzed later, most CMV-associated TCR beta chains appeared HLA-restricted.

From germline, CDR1 is MNHEY and CDR2 SMNVEV (reference sequence). The CDR3 totals 15 residues. Unmatched junction bases numbered 13, after V lost 7 bases and J lost 6 bases. Material: PBMCs. The chain has TRBV27 and TRBJ1-2, with TRBD1 matching over 8 bases. The receptor's source is a woman between 18 and 29 years old in good health and CMV-seropositive. CDR3 amino acids: CASNALGQGRNGYTF. DNA of the CDR3: TGTGCCAGCAACGCACTCGGACAGGGAAGGAATGGCTACACCTTC.